This is a list of T cell receptor beta chains from one sample in a study of cytomegalovirus exposure and HLA in healthy donors. Sequencing was performed with immunoSEQ multiplex PCR; in TCRdb, only in-frame clones are kept and a portion is missing. The table records 95,000 to 100,000 clones, around 79% of them present only once. Specimen: PBMCs. The receptors stem from a middle-aged woman in good health and CMV-seronegative. Both conserved end residues are part of each CDR3. D genes are given only for firm matches. A row's size may be missing; if present it is once, few, many or a size class.

>TRBV2|.|.|TRBJ2-1
TGTGCCAGCCAGGTGGGGAGCTCCTACAATGAGCAGTTCTTC
CASQVGSSYNEQFF
>TRBV19|once|.|TRBJ2-3
TGTGCCAGTAGTATTACGCCCGAGGCAGATACGCAGTATTTT
CASSITPEADTQYF
>TRBV30|.|TRBD1|TRBJ2-7
TGTGCCTGGGTCCGGGACAGGGAATCCTACGAGCAGTACTTC
CAWVRDRESYEQYF
>TRBV7-8|.|TRBD2|TRBJ2-7
TGTGCCAGCAGCCCGCGACTAGCGGGGGTAGTTAACGAGCAGTACTTC
CASSPRLAGVVNEQYF
>TRBV28|.|.|TRBJ1-5
TGTGCCAGCCATGACTTGGATCAGCCCCAGCATTTT
CASHDLDQPQHF
>TRBV7-2|.|.|TRBJ2-1
TGTGCCAGCAGCCCGGGGGGCCGCTCCTACAATGAGCAGTTCTTC
CASSPGGRSYNEQFF
>TRBV30|.|TRBD1|TRBJ2-7
TGTGCCTGGAGTCCCGGACAGGGTCCCTACGAGCAGTACTTC
CAWSPGQGPYEQYF
>TRBV4-2|.|.|TRBJ2-7
TGTGCCAGCAGCCAAGTCTCTCAGGGCCAGGCCCTTTACGAGCAGTACTTC
CASSQVSQGQALYEQYF
>TRBV9|.|.|TRBJ2-7
TGTGCCAGCAGCGTAGGAGGGGGTACCCACGAGCAGTACTTC
CASSVGGGTHEQYF
>TRBV30|.|TRBD1|TRBJ1-5
TGTGCCTGGAGTGACAGGGGGGATCAGCCCCAGCATTTT
CAWSDRGDQPQHF
>TRBV6-5|once|.|TRBJ2-7
TGTGCCAGCAGACAAAGTCCCGGGACACACTACGAGCAGTACTTC
CASRQSPGTHYEQYF
>TRBV29-1|.|TRBD1|TRBJ1-1
TGCAGCGTAGGGGGCTTCCACGCTGAAGCTTTCTTT
CSVGGFHAEAFF
>TRBV6-5|.|.|TRBJ2-7
TGTGCCAGCAGTGAAAGCGGGTACGAGCAGTACTTC
CASSESGYEQYF
>TRBV4-3|.|.|TRBJ2-5
TGCGCCAGCAGCCAAAGGCCGGAGAGGACCCAGTACTTC
CASSQRPERTQYF
>TRBV4-3|.|TRBD2|TRBJ2-3
TGCGCCAGCAGCGTCCGGACTAGCGGGGGGGGTGCAGATACGCAGTATTTT
CASSVRTSGGGADTQYF
>TRBV2|once|.|TRBJ2-1
TGTGCCAGCAGGCCCTCCTACGGGAGAGCGTACAATGAGCAGTTCTTC
CASRPSYGRAYNEQFF
>TRBV7-2|.|TRBD2|TRBJ2-3
TGTGCCAGCAGCTCTGGTAATAGCGGGGGTCTTCTGGGTACGCAGTATTTT
CASSSGNSGGLLGTQYF
>TRBV5-4|.|TRBD1|TRBJ1-4
TGTGCCAGCAGCTCGGGACAGCCGGGTGAAAAACTGTTTTTT
CASSSGQPGEKLFF